This TCR beta chain comes out of a study of beta chain features in type 1 diabetes (dated by TCRdb to the late 2010s). About the full investigation: Patients and healthy donors did not differ in mean age, gender distribution, total cell number or subset yield. Across all samples, roughly 110,000,000 sorted cells were examined, and cell number per subset correlated strongly with RNA yield. The study compared TCRB repertoires of sorted circulating CD4+ T cell subsets between recently diagnosed type 1 diabetes patients and matched healthy donors. Whereas all 30 or so donors provided naive and central memory subsets, regulatory and stem cell-like memory subsets were isolated from just 8 patients and about 8 healthy donors.

This clone has only a few counts. The antigen this receptor binds is unknown. Nothing much larger sits one base from this clone, and base qualities are not available. As encoded in the germline V gene, CDR1 is SNHLY while CDR2 is FYNNEI. V is reduced by 11 bases and J by 2 bases, leaving a spacing of 10 bases between them. From cysteine to phenylalanine, the CDR3 is 13 amino acids long. Only CDR3 DNA remains: 39 bases, in frame from the first base. All of the isolated RNA was reverse transcribed with the High Capacity cDNA Reverse Transcription Kit, so expressed TCRB transcripts were sequenced. Deep immunoSEQ sequencing was applied to naive, central memory and regulatory T cell samples, giving an average of roughly 3.5 million total reads per sample. Sorted cells were lysed in RLT buffer, and RNA was extracted using DNase-treated RNeasy Micro or Mini kits according to cell number. To prevent cross-contamination, every cell subset was processed on its own, while patient and healthy donor samples were processed together. The immunoSEQ multiplex PCR was used to amplify TCRB sequences from cDNA, yielding 87-bp fragments that span the CDR3 region. Sequencing of the amplicons was done on the Illumina HiSeq platform. The paper's processing steps were these. PCR bias was corrected computationally using synthetic template baselines, and reads within Hamming distance 2 were collapsed, with unmergeable singletons discarded. Reads were aligned against IMGT so that V, D and J genes, CDR3 length and insertions or deletions at six rearrangement sites could be assigned. Within each subset, clonotype counts were normalized to sorted cell number, after which true diversity and Gini coefficients were computed with the tcR R package. The overlap coefficient, calculated on TCRB nucleotide sequences, was used to quantify repertoire sharing. Out-of-frame TCRB sequences from naive cells were analyzed as a proxy for the pre-selection repertoire. TCRdb took over this immuneACCESS table, retaining in-frame rearrangements with V and J assigned. Such tables are incomplete; in checked studies, under half of the missing clones stem from an unresolved V gene, and the remainder is unexplained. That table gives V, J and clone size, and the DNA gave D and trimming. The sample data list 450,000 or so clones, and 10% to 12% of these were observed just once. The ten most abundant clones make up 0.045% to 0.06% of the sample.

Study-level results and caveats: Because small numbers of individuals were included in the HLA sub-analyses, any influence of HLA type on TCRB rearrangement was left unresolved. A moderate but significant shortening of TCRB CDR3 length was observed in type 1 diabetes patients in all four CD4+ subsets. Sequencing cDNA rather than genomic DNA could over-represent highly expressing activated cells, although activation and CD3 levels did not differ between groups. Fewer insertions and more nucleotide deletions at VDJ recombination sites were observed in patients with type 1 diabetes, implying thymic rearrangement abnormalities. Shorter templates might be favored by PCR, yet because patient and control samples were amplified and corrected together, any such skew would affect both groups equally. The naive, central memory and regulatory TCRB repertoires appeared to resemble one another more closely among patients than among healthy donors.

A single peripheral blood draw of around 100 mL on average was collected from each donor into heparinised tubes. Naive, central memory, regulatory and stem cell-like memory CD4+ T cells were sorted on a BD FACSAria II using a panel including CD45RO, CCR7, CD25, CD127, CD95 and CD27. A purity above 98% was achieved for all sorted populations. PBMCs were separated immediately by Lymphoprep density gradient centrifugation and were stained directly, without being cultured. So that batch effects would be minimized, each experiment stained and sorted samples in pairs, pairing one healthy donor with one patient.

Sequencing was performed on naive CD4+ T cells from blood. The sample's cell subset or site label, in plain terms: true naive CD4+ T cells. This sequence was found in a woman between 18 and 29 years old in good health. The rearranged chain carries TRBV2 and TRBJ1-6; no D gene is confidently identified. The DNA reads TGTGCCTCGAGGAGGACCTATAATTCACCCCTCCACTTT. The translation is CASRRTYNSPLHF.